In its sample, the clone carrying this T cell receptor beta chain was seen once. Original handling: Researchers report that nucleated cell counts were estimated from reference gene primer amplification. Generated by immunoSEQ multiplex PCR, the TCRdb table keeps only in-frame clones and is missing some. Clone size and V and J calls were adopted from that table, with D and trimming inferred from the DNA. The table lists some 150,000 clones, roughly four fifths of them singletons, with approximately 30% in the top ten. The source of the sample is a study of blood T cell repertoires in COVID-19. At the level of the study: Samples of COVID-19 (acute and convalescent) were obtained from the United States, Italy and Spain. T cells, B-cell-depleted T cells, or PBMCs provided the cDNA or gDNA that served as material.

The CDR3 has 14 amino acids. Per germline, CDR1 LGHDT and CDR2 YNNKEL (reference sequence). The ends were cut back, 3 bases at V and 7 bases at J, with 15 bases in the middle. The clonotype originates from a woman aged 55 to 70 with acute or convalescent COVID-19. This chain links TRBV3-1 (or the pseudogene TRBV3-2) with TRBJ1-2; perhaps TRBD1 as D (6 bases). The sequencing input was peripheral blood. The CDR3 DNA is TGTGCCAGCAGCCACGGGACACCCACCTTTGGCTACACCTTC. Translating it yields CASSHGTPTFGYTF.